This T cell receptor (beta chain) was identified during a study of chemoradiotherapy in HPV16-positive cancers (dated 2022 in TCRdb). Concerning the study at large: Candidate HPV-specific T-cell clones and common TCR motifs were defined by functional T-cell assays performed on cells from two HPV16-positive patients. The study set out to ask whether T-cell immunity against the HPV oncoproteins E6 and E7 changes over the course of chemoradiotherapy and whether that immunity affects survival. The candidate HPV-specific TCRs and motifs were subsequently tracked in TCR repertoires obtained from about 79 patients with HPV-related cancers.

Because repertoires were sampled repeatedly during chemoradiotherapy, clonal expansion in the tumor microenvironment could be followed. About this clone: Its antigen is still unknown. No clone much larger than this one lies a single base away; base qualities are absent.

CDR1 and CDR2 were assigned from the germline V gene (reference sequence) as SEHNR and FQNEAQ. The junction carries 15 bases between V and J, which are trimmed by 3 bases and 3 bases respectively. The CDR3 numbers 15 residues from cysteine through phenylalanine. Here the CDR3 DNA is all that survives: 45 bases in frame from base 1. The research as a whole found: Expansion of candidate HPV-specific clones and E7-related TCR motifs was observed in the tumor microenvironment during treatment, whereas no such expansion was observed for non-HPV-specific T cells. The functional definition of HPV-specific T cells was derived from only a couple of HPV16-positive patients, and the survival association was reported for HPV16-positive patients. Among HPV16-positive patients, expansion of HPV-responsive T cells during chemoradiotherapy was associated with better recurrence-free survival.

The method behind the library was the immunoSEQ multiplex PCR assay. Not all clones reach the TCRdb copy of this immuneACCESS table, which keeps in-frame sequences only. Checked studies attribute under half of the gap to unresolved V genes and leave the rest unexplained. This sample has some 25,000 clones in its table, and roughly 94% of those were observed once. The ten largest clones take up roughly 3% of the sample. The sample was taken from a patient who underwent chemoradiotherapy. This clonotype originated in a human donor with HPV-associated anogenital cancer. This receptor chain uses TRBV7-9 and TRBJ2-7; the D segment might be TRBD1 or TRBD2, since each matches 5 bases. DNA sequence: TGTGCCAGCAGCTTGGGGGATTCGGCCATCTACGAGCAGTACTTC. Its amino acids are CASSLGDSAIYEQYF.